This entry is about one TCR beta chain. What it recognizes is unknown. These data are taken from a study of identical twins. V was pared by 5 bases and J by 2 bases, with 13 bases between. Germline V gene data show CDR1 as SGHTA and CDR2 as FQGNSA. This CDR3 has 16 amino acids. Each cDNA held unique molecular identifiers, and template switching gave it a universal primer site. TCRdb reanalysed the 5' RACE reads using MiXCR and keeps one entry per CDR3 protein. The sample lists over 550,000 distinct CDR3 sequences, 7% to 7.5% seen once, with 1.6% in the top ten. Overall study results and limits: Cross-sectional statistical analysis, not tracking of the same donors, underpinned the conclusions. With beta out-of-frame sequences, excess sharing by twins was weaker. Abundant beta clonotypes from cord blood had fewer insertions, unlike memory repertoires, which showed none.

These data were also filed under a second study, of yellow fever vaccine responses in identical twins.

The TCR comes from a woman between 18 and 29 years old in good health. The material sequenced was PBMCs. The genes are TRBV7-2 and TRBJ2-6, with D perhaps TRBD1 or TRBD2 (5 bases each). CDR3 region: CASSLTLGAGANVLTF. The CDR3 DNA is TGTGCCAGCAGCCTAACCTTGGGGGCTGGGGCCAACGTCCTGACTTTC.